The clone carrying this T cell receptor (beta chain) was recorded at least ten times. Its cognate antigen is unknown. Molecular-barcoded quantitative 5'-RACE produced these TCR beta libraries. Using its own MiXCR run on the 5' RACE reads, TCRdb lists one record per CDR3 protein. The sample includes about 540,000 distinct CDR3 sequences, more than 9.5% of them seen just once. This record comes from a study of CD8 T cells in ankylosing spondylitis. Regarding the study as a whole: Prior work had noted some motif variants in reactive arthritis blood and synovial fluid. Typical of ankylosing spondylitis blood, it appeared, was a TCR beta motif of several highly homologous variants.

The J segment lost 9 bases and the V segment lost 4 bases, leaving 22 bases of the junction unmatched. This CDR3 has 19 amino acids. CDR1 and CDR2 from the germline V gene are SGHRS and YFSETQ. Sequenced sample: blood, either unsorted or a sorted T cell fraction (not recorded which). The sequence came from a male donor with ankylosing spondylitis. The rearrangement links TRBV5-1 to TRBJ2-1, with 10 bases fitting TRBD1. CDR3 in amino acids: CASSLGSGQGGVWLGEQFF. In DNA form, the CDR3 reads TGCGCCAGCAGCCTGGGATCCGGACAGGGGGGGGTTTGGCTCGGTGAGCAGTTCTTC.